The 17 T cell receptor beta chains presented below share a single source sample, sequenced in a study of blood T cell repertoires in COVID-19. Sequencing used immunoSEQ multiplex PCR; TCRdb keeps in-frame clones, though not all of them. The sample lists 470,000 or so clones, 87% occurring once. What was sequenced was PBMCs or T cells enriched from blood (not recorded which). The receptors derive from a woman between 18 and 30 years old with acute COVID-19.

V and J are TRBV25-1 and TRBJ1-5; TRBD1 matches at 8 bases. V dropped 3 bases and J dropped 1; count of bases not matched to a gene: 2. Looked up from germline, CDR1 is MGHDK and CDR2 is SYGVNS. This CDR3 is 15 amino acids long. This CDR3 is CASSDRTGSNQPQHF. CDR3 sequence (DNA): TGTGCCAGCAGTGATCGGACAGGGAGCAATCAGCCCCAGCATTTT.

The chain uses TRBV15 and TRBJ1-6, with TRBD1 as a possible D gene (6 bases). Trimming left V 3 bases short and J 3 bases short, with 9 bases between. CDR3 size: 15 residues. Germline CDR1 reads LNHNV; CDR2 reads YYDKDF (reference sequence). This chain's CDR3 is CATSSKTGYNSPLHF. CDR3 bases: TGTGCCACCAGCAGTAAGACAGGCTATAATTCACCCCTCCACTTT.

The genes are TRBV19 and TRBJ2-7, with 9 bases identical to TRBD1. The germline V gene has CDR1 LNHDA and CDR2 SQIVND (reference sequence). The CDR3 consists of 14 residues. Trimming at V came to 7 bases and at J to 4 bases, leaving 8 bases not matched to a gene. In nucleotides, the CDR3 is TGTGCCAGTAATACTCCGGGACAGGGTTACGAGCAGTACTTC. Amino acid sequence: CASNTPGQGYEQYF. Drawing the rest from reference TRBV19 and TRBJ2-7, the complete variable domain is DGGITQSPKYLFRKEGQNVTLSCEQNLNHDAMYWYRQDPGQGLRLIYYSQIVNDFQKGDIAEGYSVSREKKESFPLTVTSAQKNPTAFYLCASNTPGQGYEQYFGPGTRLTVT.

The chain's CDR3 is CASSDWDRGLPLHF. DNA for the CDR3: TGTGCCAGCAGTGATTGGGACAGGGGGTTACCCCTCCACTTT. The rearrangement joins TRBV2 to TRBJ1-6, with 11 bases that match TRBD1. Trimming cost V 3 bases and J 12 bases; bases outside gene matches: 4. CDR1 is SNHLY, CDR2 FYNNEI, per germline. CDR3 size: 14 residues.

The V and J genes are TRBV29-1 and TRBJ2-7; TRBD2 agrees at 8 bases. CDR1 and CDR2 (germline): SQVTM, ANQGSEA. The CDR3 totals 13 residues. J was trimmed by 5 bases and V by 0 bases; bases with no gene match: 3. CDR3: CSVEDRTSNEQYF. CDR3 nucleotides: TGCAGCGTTGAAGACCGGACTAGCAACGAGCAGTACTTC.

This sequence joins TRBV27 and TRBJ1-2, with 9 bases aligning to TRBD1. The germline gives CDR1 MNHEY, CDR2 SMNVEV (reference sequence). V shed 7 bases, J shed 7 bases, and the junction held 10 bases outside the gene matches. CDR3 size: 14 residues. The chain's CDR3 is CASTPTGGRGGYTF. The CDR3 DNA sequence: TGTGCCAGCACCCCAACAGGGGGCAGGGGTGGCTACACCTTC.

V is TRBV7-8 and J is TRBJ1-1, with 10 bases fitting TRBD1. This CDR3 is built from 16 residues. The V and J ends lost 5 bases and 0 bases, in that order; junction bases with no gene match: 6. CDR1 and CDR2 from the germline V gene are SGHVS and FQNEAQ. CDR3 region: CASSTTDRGMNTEAFF. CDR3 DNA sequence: TGTGCCAGCAGCACGACGGACAGGGGGATGAACACTGAAGCTTTCTTT.

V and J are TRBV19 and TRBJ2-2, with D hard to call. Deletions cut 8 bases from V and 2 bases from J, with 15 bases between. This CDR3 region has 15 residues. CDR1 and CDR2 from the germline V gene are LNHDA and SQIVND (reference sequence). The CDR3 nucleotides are TGTGCCAGTCAAGTCGGGTCCACCAACACCGGGGAGCTGTTTTTT. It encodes CASQVGSTNTGELFF.

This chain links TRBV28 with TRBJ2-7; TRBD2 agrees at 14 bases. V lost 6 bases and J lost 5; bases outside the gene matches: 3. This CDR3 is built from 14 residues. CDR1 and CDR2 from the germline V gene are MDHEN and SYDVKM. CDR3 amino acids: CASSRTSGRNEQYF. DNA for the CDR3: TGTGCCAGCAGCCGGACTAGCGGGAGGAACGAGCAGTACTTC.

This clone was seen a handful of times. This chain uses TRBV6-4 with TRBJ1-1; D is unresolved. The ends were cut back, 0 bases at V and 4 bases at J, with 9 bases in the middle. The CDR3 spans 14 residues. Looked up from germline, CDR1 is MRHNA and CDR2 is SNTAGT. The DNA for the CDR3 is TGTGCCAGCAGTGACTCGGCAGAAAGCACTGAAGCTTTCTTT. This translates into CASSDSAESTEAFF.

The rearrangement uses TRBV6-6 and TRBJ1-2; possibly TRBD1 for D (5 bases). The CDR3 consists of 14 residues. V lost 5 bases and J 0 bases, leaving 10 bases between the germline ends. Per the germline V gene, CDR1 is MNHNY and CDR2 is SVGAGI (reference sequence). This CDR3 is CASSHTGANYGYTF. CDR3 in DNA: TGTGCCAGCAGTCATACAGGAGCTAACTATGGCTACACCTTC.

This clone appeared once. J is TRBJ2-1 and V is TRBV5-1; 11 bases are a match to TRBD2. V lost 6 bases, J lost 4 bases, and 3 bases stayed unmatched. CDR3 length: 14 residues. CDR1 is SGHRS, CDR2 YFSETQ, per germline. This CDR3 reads CASTGTSGYNEQFF. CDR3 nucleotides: TGCGCCAGCACAGGGACTAGCGGTTACAATGAGCAGTTCTTC.

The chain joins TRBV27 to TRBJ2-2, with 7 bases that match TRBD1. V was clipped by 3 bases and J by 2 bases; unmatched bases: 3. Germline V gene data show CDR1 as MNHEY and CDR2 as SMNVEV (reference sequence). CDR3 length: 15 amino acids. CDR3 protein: CASSFGTENTGELFF. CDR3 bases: TGTGCCAGCAGTTTCGGGACAGAAAACACCGGGGAGCTGTTTTTT.

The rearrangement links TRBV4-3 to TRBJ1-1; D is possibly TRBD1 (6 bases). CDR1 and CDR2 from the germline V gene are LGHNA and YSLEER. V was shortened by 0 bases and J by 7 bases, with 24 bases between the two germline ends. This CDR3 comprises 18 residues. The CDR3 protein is CASSQEPLPGGGGFEAFF. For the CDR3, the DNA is TGCGCCAGCAGCCAAGAACCGTTGCCCGGGGGGGGCGGATTTGAAGCTTTCTTT.

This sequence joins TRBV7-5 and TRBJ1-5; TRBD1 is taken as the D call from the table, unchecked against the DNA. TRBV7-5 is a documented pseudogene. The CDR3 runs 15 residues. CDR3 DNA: TGTGTCAGAAGCTTAAGGACAGGTTGCTTTCAGCCCCAGCATTTT. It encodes CVRSLRTGCFQPQHF.

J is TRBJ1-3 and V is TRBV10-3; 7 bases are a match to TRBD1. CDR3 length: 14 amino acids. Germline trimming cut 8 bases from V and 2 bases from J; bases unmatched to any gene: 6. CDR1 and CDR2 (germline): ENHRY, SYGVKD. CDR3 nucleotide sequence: TGTGCCATCCGAAGGACAGGAGCTGGAAACACCATATATTTT. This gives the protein CAIRRTGAGNTIYF.

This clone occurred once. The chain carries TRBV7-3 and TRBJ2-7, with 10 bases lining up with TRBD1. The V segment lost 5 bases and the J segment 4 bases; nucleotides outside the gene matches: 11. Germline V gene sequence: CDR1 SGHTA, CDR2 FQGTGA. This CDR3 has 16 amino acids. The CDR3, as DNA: TGTGCCAGCAGCGATCGGACAGGGGGATCTTCGTACGAGCAGTACTTC. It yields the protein CASSDRTGGSSYEQYF. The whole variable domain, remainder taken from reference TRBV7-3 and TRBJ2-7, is GAGVSQTPSNKVTEKGKYVELRCDPISGHTALYWYRQSLGQGPEFLIYFQGTGAADDSGLPNDRFFAVRPEGSVSTLKIQRTERGDSAVYLCASSDRTGGSSYEQYFGPGTRLTVT.